This T cell receptor beta chain was identified in a study of vaccination and CD4 T cells after COVID-19. Study conclusions and caveats: Convalescent patients displayed spike mono-reactivity in 304 of 307 vaccine-specific clones.

By share, this clonotype counts as medium-sized (0.01 to 0.1%). No antigen is known for it. Treatment here: roughly 10-day PBMC culture with coronavirus spike peptide pools or control peptides (ViraFEST assay). At the Johns Hopkins FTIC core, DNA taken from cultured CD4+ T cells was sequenced by way of the Oncomine TCR Beta short-read assay. Via MiXCR, TCRdb re-called the PCR reads, giving one row per CDR3 protein. The data contain over 14,000 distinct CDR3 sequences, 43% of them seen just once; the ten biggest clones take up roughly 18%. Trimming cost V 6 bases and J 2 bases, with 12 bases left between them. The CDR3 contains 14 residues.

This chain uses TRBV12-3 or TRBV12-4 with TRBJ2-3; D is possibly TRBD2 (6 bases). The sequence was obtained from a human donor with COVID-19. Input material: cultured CD4+ T cells from blood. CDR3 sequence reads: CASRISGTTDTQYF. The DNA of the CDR3 is TGTGCCAGCAGAATTAGCGGAACCACAGATACGCAGTATTTT.